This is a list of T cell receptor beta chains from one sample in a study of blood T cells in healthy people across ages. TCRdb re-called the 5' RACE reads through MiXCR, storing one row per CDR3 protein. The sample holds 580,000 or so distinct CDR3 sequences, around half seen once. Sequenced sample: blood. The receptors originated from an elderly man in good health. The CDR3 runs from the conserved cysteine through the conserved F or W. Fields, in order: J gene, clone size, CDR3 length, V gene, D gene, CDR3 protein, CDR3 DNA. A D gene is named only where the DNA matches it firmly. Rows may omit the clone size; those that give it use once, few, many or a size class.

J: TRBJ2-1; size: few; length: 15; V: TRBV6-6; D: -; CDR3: CASSYEGGGYNEQFF; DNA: TGTGCCAGCAGTTACGAAGGAGGGGGATACAATGAGCAGTTCTTC
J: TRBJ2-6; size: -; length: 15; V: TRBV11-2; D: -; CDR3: CASNPIASGANVLTF; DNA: TGTGCCAGCAACCCTATAGCCTCTGGGGCCAACGTCCTGACTTTC
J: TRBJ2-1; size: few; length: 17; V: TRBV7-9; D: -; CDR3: CASSHPPPGSINNEQFF; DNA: TGTGCCAGCAGCCACCCCCCACCCGGGAGTATCAACAATGAGCAGTTCTTC
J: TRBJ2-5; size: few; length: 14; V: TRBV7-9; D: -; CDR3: CASSRLGRQETQYF; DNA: TGTGCCAGCAGCCGCCTGGGGCGGCAAGAGACCCAGTACTTC
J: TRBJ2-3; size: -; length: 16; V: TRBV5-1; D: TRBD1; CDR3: CASSPGGTGVADTQYF; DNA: TGCGCCAGCAGCCCGGGTGGGACAGGGGTGGCAGATACGCAGTATTTT
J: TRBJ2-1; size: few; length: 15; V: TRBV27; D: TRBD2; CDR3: CASSFWTSGSNEQFF; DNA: TGTGCCAGCAGTTTTTGGACTAGCGGGAGCAATGAGCAGTTCTTC
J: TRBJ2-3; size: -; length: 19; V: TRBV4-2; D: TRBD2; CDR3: CASSQDLPHLAVSTDTQYF; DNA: TGTGCCAGCAGCCAAGATTTGCCCCATCTAGCGGTCAGCACAGATACGCAGTATTTT
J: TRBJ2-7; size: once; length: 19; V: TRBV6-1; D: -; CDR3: CASRSTTTGDRLFSYERYF; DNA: TGTGCCAGCAGAAGCACCACGACAGGCGACAGACTATTCTCCTACGAGCGGTACTTC
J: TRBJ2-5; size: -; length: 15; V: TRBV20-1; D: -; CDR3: CSARDYGRERETQYF; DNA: TGCAGTGCTAGAGATTATGGCAGAGAAAGGGAGACCCAGTACTTC
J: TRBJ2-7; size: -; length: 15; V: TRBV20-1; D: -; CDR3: CSARSLGPESYEQYF; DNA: TGCAGTGCTAGATCATTGGGGCCCGAATCCTACGAGCAGTACTTC
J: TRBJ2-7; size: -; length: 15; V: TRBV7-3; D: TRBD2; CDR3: CASSSGAGGANEQYF; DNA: TGTGCCAGCAGCTCCGGAGCGGGAGGGGCCAATGAGCAGTACTTC
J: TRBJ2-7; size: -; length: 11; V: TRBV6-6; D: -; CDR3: CASRRQSEQYF; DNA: TGTGCCAGCAGGAGACAGAGCGAGCAGTACTTC
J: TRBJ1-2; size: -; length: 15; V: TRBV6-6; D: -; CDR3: CASSSPGGANYGYTF; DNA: TGTGCCAGCAGCTCACCCGGGGGGGCGAACTATGGCTACACCTTC
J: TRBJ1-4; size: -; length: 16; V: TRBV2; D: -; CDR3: CASSEGRRMHYEKLFF; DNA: TGTGCCAGCAGTGAAGGTCGGCGGATGCATTATGAAAAACTGTTTTTT
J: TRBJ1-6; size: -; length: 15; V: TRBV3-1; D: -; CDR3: CASSPLDSNNSPLHF; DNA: TGTGCCAGCAGCCCGTTGGACAGCAATAATTCACCCCTCCACTTT
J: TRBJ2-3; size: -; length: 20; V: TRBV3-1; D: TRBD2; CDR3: CASSQEHPSGSSPRTDTQYF; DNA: TGTGCCAGCAGCCAAGAACATCCTAGCGGGAGTTCGCCAAGAACAGATACGCAGTATTTT
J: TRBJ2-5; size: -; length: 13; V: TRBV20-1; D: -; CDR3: CSATGVEQETQYF; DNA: TGCAGTGCTACGGGAGTAGAACAAGAGACCCAGTACTTC
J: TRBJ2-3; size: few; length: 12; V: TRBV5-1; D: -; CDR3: CASSSGADTQYF; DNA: TGCGCCAGCAGCTCTGGAGCAGATACGCAGTATTTT
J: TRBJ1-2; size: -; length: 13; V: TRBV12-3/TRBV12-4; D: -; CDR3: CASSLWRGDGYTF; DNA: TGTGCCAGCAGTTTATGGAGAGGGGATGGCTACACCTTC
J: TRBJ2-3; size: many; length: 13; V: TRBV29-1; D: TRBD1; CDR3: CSVEAQGTDTQYF; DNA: TGCAGCGTTGAGGCACAGGGGACAGATACGCAGTATTTT
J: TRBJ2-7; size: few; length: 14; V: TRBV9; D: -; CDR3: CASSVSGGTYEQYF; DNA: TGTGCCAGCAGCGTATCGGGCGGGACCTACGAGCAGTACTTC
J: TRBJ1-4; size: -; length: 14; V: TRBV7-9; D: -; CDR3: CASSPARVNEKLFF; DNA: TGTGCCAGCAGCCCGGCCCGGGTTAATGAAAAACTGTTTTTT
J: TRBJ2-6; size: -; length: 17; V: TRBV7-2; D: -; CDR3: CASSLHPPGTGANVLTF; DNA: TGTGCCAGCAGCCTCCATCCCCCCGGAACTGGGGCCAACGTCCTGACTTTC
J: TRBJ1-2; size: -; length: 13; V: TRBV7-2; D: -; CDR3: CASSLGPTYGYTF; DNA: TGTGCCAGCAGCTTAGGCCCGACCTATGGCTACACCTTC
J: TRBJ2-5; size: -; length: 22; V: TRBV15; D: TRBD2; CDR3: CATSRGERGTSGRTGRLETQYF; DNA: TGTGCCACCAGCAGAGGCGAGAGGGGCACTAGCGGGAGGACGGGTCGTTTAGAGACCCAGTACTTC
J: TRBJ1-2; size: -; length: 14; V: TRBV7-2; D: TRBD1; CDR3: CASSFRQGEAGYTF; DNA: TGTGCCAGCAGCTTCCGACAGGGGGAGGCTGGCTACACCTTC
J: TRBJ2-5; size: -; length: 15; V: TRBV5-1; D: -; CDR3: CASNLRRDNLETQYF; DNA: TGCGCCAGCAACTTGAGGCGGGACAACCTCGAGACCCAGTACTTC
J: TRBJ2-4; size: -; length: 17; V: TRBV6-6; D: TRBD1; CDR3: CASSYSKGAGAKNIQYF; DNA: TGTGCCAGCAGTTACTCGAAGGGGGCTGGGGCCAAAAACATTCAGTACTTC
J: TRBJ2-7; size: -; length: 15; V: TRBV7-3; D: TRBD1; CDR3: CASSLRQGVSYEQYF; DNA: TGTGCCAGCAGCTTAAGACAGGGGGTATCCTACGAGCAGTACTTC
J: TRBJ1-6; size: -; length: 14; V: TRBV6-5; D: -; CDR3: CASRRLINNSPLHF; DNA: TGTGCCAGCCGTCGGCTGATTAATAATTCACCCCTCCACTTT
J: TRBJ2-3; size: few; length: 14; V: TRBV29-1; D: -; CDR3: CSVVRTPSTDTQYF; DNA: TGCAGCGTTGTTCGGACTCCCAGCACAGATACGCAGTATTTT
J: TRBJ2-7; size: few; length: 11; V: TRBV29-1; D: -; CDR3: CSVPDGYEQYF; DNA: TGCAGCGTTCCCGACGGATACGAGCAGTACTTC
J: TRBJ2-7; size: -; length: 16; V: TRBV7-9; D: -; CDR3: CASSAVQTRGYNEQYF; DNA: TGTGCCAGCAGCGCTGTCCAGACAAGGGGCTACAATGAGCAGTACTTC
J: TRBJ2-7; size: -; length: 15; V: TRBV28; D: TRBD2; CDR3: CASSFGSGSTYEQYF; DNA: TGTGCCAGCAGTTTCGGTAGCGGGAGTACCTACGAGCAGTACTTC
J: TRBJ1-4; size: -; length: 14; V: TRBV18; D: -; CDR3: CASSPRGLNEKLFF; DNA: TGTGCCAGCTCACCACGAGGGTTGAATGAAAAACTGTTTTTT
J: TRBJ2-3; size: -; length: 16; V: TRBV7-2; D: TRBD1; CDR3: CASSLSTGGGTDTQYF; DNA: TGTGCCAGCAGCTTATCGACAGGGGGGGGGACAGATACGCAGTATTTT
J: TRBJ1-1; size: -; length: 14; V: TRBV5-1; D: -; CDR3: CASSLGQEVAEAFF; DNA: TGCGCCAGCAGCTTGGGACAGGAAGTTGCTGAAGCTTTCTTT
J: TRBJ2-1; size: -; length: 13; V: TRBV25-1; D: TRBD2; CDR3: CATNPGGPGEQFF; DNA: TGTGCCACCAACCCGGGGGGGCCGGGTGAGCAGTTCTTC
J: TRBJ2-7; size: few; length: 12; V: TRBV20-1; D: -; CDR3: CSAGRTGYEQYF; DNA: TGCAGTGCTGGGAGGACTGGCTACGAGCAGTACTTC
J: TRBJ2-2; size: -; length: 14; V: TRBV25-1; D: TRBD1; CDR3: CASIQTGGVGELFF; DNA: TGTGCCAGCATTCAGACAGGGGGCGTCGGGGAGCTGTTTTTT
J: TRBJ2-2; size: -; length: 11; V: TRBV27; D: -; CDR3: CASGGGGELFF; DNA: TGTGCCAGCGGAGGAGGAGGGGAGCTGTTTTTT
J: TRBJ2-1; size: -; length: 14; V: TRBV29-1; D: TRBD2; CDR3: CSVDERGGLNEQFF; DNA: TGCAGCGTTGACGAACGGGGGGGCCTCAATGAGCAGTTCTTC
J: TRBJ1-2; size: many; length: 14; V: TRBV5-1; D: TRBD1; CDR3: CASSLSTGDYGYTF; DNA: TGCGCCAGCAGCTTGTCGACAGGGGACTATGGCTACACCTTC
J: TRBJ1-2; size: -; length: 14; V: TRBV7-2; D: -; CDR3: CASSLRVRPPYYTF; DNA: TGTGCCAGCAGCTTAAGGGTCAGGCCTCCTTACTACACCTTC
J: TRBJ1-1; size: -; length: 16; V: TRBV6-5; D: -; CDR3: CASSYRGVDGNTEVFF; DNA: TGTGCCAGCAGTTACCGGGGGGTCGACGGGAACACTGAAGTTTTCTTT
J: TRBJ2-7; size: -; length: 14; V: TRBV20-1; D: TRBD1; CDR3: CSAIRGQGAIEQYF; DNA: TGCAGTGCCATTAGAGGGCAGGGGGCGATCGAGCAGTACTTC
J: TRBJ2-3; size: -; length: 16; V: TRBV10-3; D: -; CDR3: CAISDGDTQSTDTQYF; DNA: TGTGCCATCAGTGATGGGGACACACAAAGCACAGATACGCAGTATTTT
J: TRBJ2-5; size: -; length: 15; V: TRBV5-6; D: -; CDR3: CASSYLRLERETQYF; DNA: TGTGCCAGCAGCTACCTTCGATTGGAGCGGGAGACCCAGTACTTC
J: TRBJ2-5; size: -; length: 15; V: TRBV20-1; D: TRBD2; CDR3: CSAGPQTTSGATQYF; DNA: TGCAGTGCTGGCCCTCAAACTACTAGCGGGGCGACTCAGTACTTC
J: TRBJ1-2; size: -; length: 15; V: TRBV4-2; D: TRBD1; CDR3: CASSQQSQGARGYTF; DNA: TGTGCCAGCAGCCAGCAATCACAGGGGGCGAGAGGCTACACCTTC
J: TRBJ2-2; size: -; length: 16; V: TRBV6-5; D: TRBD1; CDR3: CASSRVPGQGSGELFF; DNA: TGTGCCAGCAGTAGGGTACCGGGACAGGGGAGCGGGGAGCTGTTTTTT
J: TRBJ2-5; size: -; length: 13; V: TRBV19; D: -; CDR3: CASSITTLETQYF; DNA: TGTGCCAGTAGTATCACTACTCTAGAGACCCAGTACTTC
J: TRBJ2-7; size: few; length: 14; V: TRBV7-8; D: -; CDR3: CASSPSRSLYEQYF; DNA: TGTGCCAGCAGCCCTTCCAGGAGCCTCTACGAGCAGTACTTC
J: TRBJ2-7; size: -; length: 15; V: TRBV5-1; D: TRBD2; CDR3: CASRSSGSSYNEQYF; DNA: TGCGCCAGCAGGAGTAGCGGGAGCTCCTACAATGAGCAGTACTTC
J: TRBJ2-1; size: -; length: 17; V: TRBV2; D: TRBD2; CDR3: CASSTGLAGISYNEQFF; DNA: TGTGCCAGCAGTACTGGACTAGCAGGTATTTCCTACAATGAGCAGTTCTTC